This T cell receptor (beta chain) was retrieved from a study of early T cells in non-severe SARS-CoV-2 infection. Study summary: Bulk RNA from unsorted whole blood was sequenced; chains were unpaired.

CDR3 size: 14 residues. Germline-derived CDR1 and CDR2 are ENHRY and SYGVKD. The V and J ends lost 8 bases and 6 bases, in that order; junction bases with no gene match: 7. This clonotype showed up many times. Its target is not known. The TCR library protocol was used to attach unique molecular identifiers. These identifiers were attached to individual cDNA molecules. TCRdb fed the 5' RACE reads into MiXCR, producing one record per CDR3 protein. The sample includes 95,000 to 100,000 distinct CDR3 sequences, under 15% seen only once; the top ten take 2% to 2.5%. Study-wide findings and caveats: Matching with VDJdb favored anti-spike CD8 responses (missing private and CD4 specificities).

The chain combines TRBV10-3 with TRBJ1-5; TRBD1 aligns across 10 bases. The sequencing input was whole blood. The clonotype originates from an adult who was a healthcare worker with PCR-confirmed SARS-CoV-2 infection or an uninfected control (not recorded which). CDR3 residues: CAISRQGAFQPQHF. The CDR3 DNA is TGTGCCATCTCGCGACAGGGGGCATTTCAGCCCCAGCATTTT.